This TCR beta chain originates from a study of OX40 agonist ivuxolimab in advanced cancers. TCRdb's table, derived via immunoSEQ multiplex PCR, lists solely in-frame clones and lacks some. In the table there are some 34,000 clones, roughly 84% of which are singletons. The CDR3 extends over 15 amino acids. CDR1 is GTSNPN, CDR2 SVGIG, per germline (reference sequence). V was pared by 5 bases and J by 0 bases, with 14 bases between. The sequence was collected from an adult with an advanced solid tumor such as melanoma, head and neck, liver or kidney cancer. The chain recombines TRBV30 with TRBJ2-1; the D call may be TRBD1 or TRBD2 (5 bases each). The sample here was CD4+ or CD8+ T cells sorted from blood, taken in a trial of the OX40 agonist ivuxolimab. The CDR3 DNA reads TGTGCCTGGCTAGCAGGGTTCAGCTCCTACAATGAGCAGTTCTTC. This gives the protein CAWLAGFSSYNEQFF.